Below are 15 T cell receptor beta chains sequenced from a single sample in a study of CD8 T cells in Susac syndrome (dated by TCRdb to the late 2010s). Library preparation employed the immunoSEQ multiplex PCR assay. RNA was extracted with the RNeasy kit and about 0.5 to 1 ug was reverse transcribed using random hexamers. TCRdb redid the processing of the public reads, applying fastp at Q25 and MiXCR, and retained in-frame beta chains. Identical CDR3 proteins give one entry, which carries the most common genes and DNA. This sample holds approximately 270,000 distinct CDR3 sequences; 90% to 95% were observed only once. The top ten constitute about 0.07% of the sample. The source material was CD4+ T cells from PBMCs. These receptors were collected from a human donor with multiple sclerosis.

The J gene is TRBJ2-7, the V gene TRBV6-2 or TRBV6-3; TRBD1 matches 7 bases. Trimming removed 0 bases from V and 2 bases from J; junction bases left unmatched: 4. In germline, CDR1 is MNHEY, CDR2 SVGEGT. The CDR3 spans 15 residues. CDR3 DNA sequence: TGTGCCAGCAGTTACTCGGGGCAGGGGGCCTACGAGCAGTACGTC. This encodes CASSYSGQGAYEQYV.

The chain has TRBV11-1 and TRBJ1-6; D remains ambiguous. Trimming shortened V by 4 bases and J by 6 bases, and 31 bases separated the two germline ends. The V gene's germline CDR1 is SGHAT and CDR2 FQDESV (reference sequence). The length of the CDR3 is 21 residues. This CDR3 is CASSSPLPLWKDDSSNSPLHF. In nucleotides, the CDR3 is TGTGCCAGCAGCTCACCTCTCCCCTTGTGGAAGGATGACTCTAGTAATTCACCCCTCCACTTT.

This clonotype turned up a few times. The DNA of the CDR3 is TGTGCCAGCAGCCAGGTGGATACGCAGTATTTT. It yields the protein CASSQVDTQYF. The chain employs TRBV3-1 and TRBJ2-3; D gene ambiguous. V lost 3 bases to trimming and J lost 6 bases, with 4 bases between them. Germline V gene lookup returns CDR1 LGHDT and CDR2 YNNKEL (reference sequence). The CDR3 extends over 11 amino acids.

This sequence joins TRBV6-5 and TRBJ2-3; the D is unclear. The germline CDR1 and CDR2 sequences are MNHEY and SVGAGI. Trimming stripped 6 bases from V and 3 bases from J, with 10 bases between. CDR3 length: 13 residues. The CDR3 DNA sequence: TGTGCCAGCAGGGGCCCCGGGACAGATACGCAGTATTTT. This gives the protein CASRGPGTDTQYF.

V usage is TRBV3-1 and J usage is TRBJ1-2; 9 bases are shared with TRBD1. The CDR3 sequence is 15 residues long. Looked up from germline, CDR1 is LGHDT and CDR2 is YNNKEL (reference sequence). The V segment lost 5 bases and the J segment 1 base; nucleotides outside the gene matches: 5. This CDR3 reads CASSLRQGVNYGYTF. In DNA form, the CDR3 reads TGTGCCAGCAGCTTAAGACAGGGGGTTAACTATGGCTACACCTTC.

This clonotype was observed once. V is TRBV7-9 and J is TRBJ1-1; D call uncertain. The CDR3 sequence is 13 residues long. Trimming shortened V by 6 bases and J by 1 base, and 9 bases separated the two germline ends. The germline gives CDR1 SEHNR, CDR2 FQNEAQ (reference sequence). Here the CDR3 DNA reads TGTGCCAGCAGACTTAAGGGGAACACTGAAGCTTTCTTT. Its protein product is CASRLKGNTEAFF.

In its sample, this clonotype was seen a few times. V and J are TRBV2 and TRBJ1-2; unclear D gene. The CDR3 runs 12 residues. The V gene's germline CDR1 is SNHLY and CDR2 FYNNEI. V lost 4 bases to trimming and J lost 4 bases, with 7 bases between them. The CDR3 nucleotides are TGTGCCAGCAGTGGGGCGGGCTATGGCTACACCTTC. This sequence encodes CASSGAGYGYTF.

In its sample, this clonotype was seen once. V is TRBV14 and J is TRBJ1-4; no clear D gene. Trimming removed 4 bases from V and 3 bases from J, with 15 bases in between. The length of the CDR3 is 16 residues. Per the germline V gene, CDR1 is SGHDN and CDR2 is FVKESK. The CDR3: CASSPETGWANEKLFF. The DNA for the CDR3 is TGTGCCAGCAGCCCAGAAACTGGGTGGGCTAATGAAAAACTGTTTTTT.

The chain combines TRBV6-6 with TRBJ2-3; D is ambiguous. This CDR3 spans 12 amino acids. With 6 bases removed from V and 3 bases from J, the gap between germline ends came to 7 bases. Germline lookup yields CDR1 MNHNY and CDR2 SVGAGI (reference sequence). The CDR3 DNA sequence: TGTGCCAGCAGATGGAGTACAGATACGCAGTATTTT. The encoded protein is CASRWSTDTQYF.

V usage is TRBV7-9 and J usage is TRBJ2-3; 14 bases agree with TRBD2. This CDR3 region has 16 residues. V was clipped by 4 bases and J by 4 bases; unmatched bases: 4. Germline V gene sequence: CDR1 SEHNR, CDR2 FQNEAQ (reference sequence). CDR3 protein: CASSSGLAGGSDTQYF. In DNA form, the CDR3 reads TGTGCCAGCAGCTCCGGACTAGCGGGGGGCTCAGATACGCAGTATTTT.

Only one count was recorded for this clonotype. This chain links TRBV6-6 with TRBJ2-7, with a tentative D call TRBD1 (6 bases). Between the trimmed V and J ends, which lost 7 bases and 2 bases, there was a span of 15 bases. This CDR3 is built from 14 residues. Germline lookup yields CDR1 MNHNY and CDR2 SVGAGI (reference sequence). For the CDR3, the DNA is TGTGCCAGCACCCAAGGGGGTAGGGCCTACGAGCAGTACGTC. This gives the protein CASTQGGRAYEQYV.

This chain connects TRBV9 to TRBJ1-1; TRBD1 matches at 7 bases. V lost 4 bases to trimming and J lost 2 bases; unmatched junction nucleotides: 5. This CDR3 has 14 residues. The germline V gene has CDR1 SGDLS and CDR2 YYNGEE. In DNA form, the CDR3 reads TGTGCCAGCAGCCAGGACAGGATAAACACTGAAGCTTTCTTT. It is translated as CASSQDRINTEAFF.

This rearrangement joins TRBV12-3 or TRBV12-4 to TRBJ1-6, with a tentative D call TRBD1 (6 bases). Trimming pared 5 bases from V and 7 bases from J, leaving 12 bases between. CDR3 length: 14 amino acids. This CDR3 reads CASSHRDNNSPLHF. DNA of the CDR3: TGTGCCAGCAGTCACCGGGACAACAATTCACCCCTCCACTTT.

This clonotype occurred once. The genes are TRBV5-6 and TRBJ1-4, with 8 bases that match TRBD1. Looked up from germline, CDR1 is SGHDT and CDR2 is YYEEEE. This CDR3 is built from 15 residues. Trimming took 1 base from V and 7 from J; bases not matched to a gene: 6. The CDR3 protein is CASSLRTGTVEKLFF. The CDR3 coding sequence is TGTGCCAGCAGCTTGAGGACAGGGACGGTTGAAAAACTGTTTTTT. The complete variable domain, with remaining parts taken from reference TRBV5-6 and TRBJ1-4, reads DAGVTQSPTHLIKTRGQQVTLRCSPKSGHDTVSWYQQALGQGPQFIFQYYEEEERQRGNFPDRFSGHQFPNYSSELNVNALLLGDSALYLCASSLRTGTVEKLFFGSGTQLSVL.

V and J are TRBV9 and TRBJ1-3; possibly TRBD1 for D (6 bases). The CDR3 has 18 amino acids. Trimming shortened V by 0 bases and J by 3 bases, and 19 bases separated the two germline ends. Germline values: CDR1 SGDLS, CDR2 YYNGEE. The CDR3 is CASSVVPGQGGLGNTIYF. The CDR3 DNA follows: TGTGCCAGCAGCGTAGTACCGGGACAAGGAGGACTTGGAAACACCATATATTTT.